The table lists the clone carrying this T cell receptor beta chain with many counts. This record comes from a study of cytomegalovirus exposure and HLA in healthy donors. Per germline, CDR1 MNHNY and CDR2 SVGAGI (reference sequence). The CDR3 has 14 residues. V gave up 0 bases and J gave up 2 bases, with 8 bases separating them. The PCR had 60 Vbeta and 13 Jbeta primers. Some clones are missing from TCRdb's copy, which holds only in-frame ones; the method was immunoSEQ multiplex PCR. The sample has more than 95,000 clones; around 80% are singletons. The source is a man aged 18 to 29 in good health and CMV-seronegative. The material sequenced was PBMCs. The V and J genes are TRBV6-6 and TRBJ2-7; D is undetermined. CDR3 in DNA: TGTGCCAGCAGTTACTCGCAGTTTGCCTACGAGCAGTACTTC. Its protein is CASSYSQFAYEQYF.